The rows below give T cell receptor beta chains drawn from one sample of a study of vaccination effects on CD4 cells after COVID-19. Sequencing was performed with immunoSEQ multiplex PCR; in TCRdb, only in-frame clones are kept and a portion is missing. The repertoire holds nearly 45,000 clones, with around 72% as singletons. These receptors lack a known antigen. The source was CD4+ T cells from PBMCs cultured with a peptide pool, collected before COVID-19 vaccination. The receptors here all came from a human donor who had a prior SARS-CoV-2 infection. The CDR3 runs from the conserved cysteine through the conserved F or W. The D gene is left open where the match is weak. The size field is filled for only some rows; it gives once, few, many or a size class.

d_call,clone_size,j_call,v_call,cdr3_nt,cdr3_aa
TRBD1,.,TRBJ1-4,TRBV2,TGTGCATCGACAGGGGTTGCGAATGAAAAACTGTTTTTT,CASTGVANEKLFF
.,.,TRBJ2-7,TRBV7-2,TGTGCCAGCAGCTTAACGGGGGCAATGTTCGAGCAGTACTTC,CASSLTGAMFEQYF
.,.,TRBJ1-2,TRBV5-1,TGCGCCAGCAGCTTGGGGACAGCTAACTATGGCTACACCTTC,CASSLGTANYGYTF
.,.,TRBJ2-7,TRBV3-1/TRBV3-2,TGTGCCAGCAGGGGAAGGACAGACTACTTCTTC,CASRGRTDYFF
.,.,TRBJ2-3,TRBV6-5,TGTGCCAGCAGTTTTTCCTGGGGGGAGACAGATACGCAGTATTTT,CASSFSWGETDTQYF
.,.,TRBJ1-1,TRBV7-2,TGTGCCAGCAGCTTAGTTGGGGCAGGGAACACTGAAGCTTTCTTT,CASSLVGAGNTEAFF
.,few,TRBJ1-6,TRBV20-1,TGCAGTGCTAGTCCGGCAGGGCTTAATTCACCCCTCCACTTT,CSASPAGLNSPLHF
TRBD1,.,TRBJ2-5,TRBV25-1,TGTGCCAGCAGGTACACAGGGGACGAGACCCAGTACTTC,CASRYTGDETQYF
.,.,TRBJ1-1,TRBV5-8,TGTGCCAGCAGCTTGTGGACCCATGGGAACACTGAAGCTTTCTTT,CASSLWTHGNTEAFF
.,few,TRBJ2-1,TRBV7-9,TGTGCCAGCAGCAACTCCTACAATGAGCAGTTCTTC,CASSNSYNEQFF
.,.,TRBJ1-1,TRBV5-1,TGCGCCAGCAGCTTGAATTGGGGCTGGGGCACTGAAGCTTTCTTT,CASSLNWGWGTEAFF
TRBD1,.,TRBJ1-5,TRBV28,TGTGCCAGCAGTTACGTGACAGGGGGCCGGGGGCATCAGCCCCAGCATTTT,CASSYVTGGRGHQPQHF
.,.,TRBJ1-1,TRBV6-5,TGTGCCAGCAGTTACTCTTGGACAGAGCACAACACTGAAGCTTTCTTT,CASSYSWTEHNTEAFF
.,.,TRBJ2-3,TRBV9,TGTGCCAGCAGCGTAGTTGGGGATACGCAGTATTTT,CASSVVGDTQYF
.,.,TRBJ1-2,TRBV5-1,TGCGCCAGCAGCTTGATTGGGTCTACTAACTATGGCTACACCTTC,CASSLIGSTNYGYTF
TRBD1,.,TRBJ2-7,TRBV5-8,TGTGCCAGCAGTCAAACCCGACAGGGCTCCTACGAGCAGTACTTC,CASSQTRQGSYEQYF
TRBD2,.,TRBJ2-5,TRBV7-9,TGTGCCAGCACCGGGGGGTCGACGACCCAGTACTTC,CASTGGSTTQYF
.,few,TRBJ2-3,TRBV7-7,TGTGCTAGCAGCTTCGGGAATAGCGTCACAGATACGCAGTATTTT,CASSFGNSVTDTQYF
.,.,TRBJ1-1,TRBV5-6,TGTGCCAGCAGCTTGGGGGAATACACTGAAGCTTTCTTT,CASSLGEYTEAFF
TRBD1,.,TRBJ1-5,TRBV7-9,TGTGCCAGCAGCTTAGGACAGGGAGACTGGCTAGGCAATCAGCCCCAGCATTTT,CASSLGQGDWLGNQPQHF
.,.,TRBJ1-1,TRBV11-3,TGTGCCAGCAGCTTAGACCCGGACACTTACACTGAAGCTTTCTTT,CASSLDPDTYTEAFF
TRBD2,.,TRBJ2-5,TRBV9,TGTGCCAGCAGCGTAGGGCGGGAGCAAGAGACCCAGTACTTC,CASSVGREQETQYF
.,.,TRBJ2-3,TRBV18,TGTGCCAGCTCACTCGTGCAGGTGGCCCGGGCCCCCACAGATACGCAGTATTTT,CASSLVQVARAPTDTQYF
TRBD2,.,TRBJ2-2,TRBV24-1,TGTGCCACCAGTGACCCGCCTAGCGGGAGGCTGAACACCGGGGAGCTGTTTTTT,CATSDPPSGRLNTGELFF
.,.,TRBJ2-5,TRBV11-3,TGTGCCAGCAGCATGGGGGAGACCCAGTACTTC,CASSMGETQYF
.,once,TRBJ1-6,TRBV6-5,TGTGCCAGCAGTTATGGACCGAATAATTCACCCCTCCACTTT,CASSYGPNNSPLHF
.,.,TRBJ2-5,TRBV5-1,TGCGCCAGCAGCTTGGAGGGTTCGGAGACCCAGTACTTC,CASSLEGSETQYF
TRBD1,.,TRBJ2-3,TRBV7-2,TGTGCCAGCAGGTCTCGGACTGACAGGGGTACGCAGTATTTT,CASRSRTDRGTQYF
TRBD1,.,TRBJ1-6,TRBV7-9,TGTGCCAGCAGCTTATTCGCCCCAGGGGGCAATTCACCCCTCCACTTT,CASSLFAPGGNSPLHF
.,.,TRBJ1-3,TRBV10-3,TGTGCCACCAGGGACCCTGGAAACACCATATATTTT,CATRDPGNTIYF
.,.,TRBJ2-2,TRBV5-1,TGCGCCAGCAGCCGGGGGGCCTCCCCGAACACCGGGGAGCTGTTTTTT,CASSRGASPNTGELFF
.,.,TRBJ2-3,TRBV10-3,TGTGCCATCAGGCTGGCAGCGGCTACAGATACGCAGTATTTT,CAIRLAAATDTQYF
.,.,TRBJ2-5,TRBV9,TGTGCCAGCAGCCCCCGACAGCAAGAGACCCAGTACTTC,CASSPRQQETQYF
.,.,TRBJ1-4,TRBV27,TGTGCCAGCAGCGCCGTTGGGGTTGAGGAAAAACTGTTTTTT,CASSAVGVEEKLFF
.,.,TRBJ1-5,TRBV4-3,TGCGCCAGCAGCCAAGATCTCGGGTATCCCAATCAGCCCCAGCATTTT,CASSQDLGYPNQPQHF
.,.,TRBJ2-2,TRBV28,TGTGCCAGCAGTTTTCAGCAGGATGGGAACACCGGGGAGCTGTTTTTT,CASSFQQDGNTGELFF
.,few,TRBJ2-2,TRBV2,TGTGCCAGCAGTAAGGGCGCGAACACCGGGGAGCTGTTTTTT,CASSKGANTGELFF
TRBD1,.,TRBJ2-3,TRBV19,TGTGCCAGTAGAAGACAGGGTGGGAACACAGATACGCAGTATTTT,CASRRQGGNTDTQYF
TRBD1,.,TRBJ2-1,TRBV11-2,TGTGCCAGCAGCTTGACAACCGGGACAGACAATGAGCAGTTCTTC,CASSLTTGTDNEQFF
.,.,TRBJ2-4,TRBV11-3,TGTGCCAGCAGCTTAGGTGCGGCGTTTGGGAACATTCAGTACTTC,CASSLGAAFGNIQYF
.,.,TRBJ2-7,TRBV7-3,TGTGCCAGCAGCCAGGGGGGATACGAGCAGTACTTC,CASSQGGYEQYF
TRBD2,.,TRBJ2-3,TRBV11-2,TGTGCCACCGCCGCCCGGCTAGCGGGAGGGATAGATACGCAGTATTTT,CATAARLAGGIDTQYF
.,.,TRBJ1-4,TRBV12-3/TRBV12-4,TGTGCCAGCAGTTTATGGGGAGAAAAACTGTTTTTT,CASSLWGEKLFF